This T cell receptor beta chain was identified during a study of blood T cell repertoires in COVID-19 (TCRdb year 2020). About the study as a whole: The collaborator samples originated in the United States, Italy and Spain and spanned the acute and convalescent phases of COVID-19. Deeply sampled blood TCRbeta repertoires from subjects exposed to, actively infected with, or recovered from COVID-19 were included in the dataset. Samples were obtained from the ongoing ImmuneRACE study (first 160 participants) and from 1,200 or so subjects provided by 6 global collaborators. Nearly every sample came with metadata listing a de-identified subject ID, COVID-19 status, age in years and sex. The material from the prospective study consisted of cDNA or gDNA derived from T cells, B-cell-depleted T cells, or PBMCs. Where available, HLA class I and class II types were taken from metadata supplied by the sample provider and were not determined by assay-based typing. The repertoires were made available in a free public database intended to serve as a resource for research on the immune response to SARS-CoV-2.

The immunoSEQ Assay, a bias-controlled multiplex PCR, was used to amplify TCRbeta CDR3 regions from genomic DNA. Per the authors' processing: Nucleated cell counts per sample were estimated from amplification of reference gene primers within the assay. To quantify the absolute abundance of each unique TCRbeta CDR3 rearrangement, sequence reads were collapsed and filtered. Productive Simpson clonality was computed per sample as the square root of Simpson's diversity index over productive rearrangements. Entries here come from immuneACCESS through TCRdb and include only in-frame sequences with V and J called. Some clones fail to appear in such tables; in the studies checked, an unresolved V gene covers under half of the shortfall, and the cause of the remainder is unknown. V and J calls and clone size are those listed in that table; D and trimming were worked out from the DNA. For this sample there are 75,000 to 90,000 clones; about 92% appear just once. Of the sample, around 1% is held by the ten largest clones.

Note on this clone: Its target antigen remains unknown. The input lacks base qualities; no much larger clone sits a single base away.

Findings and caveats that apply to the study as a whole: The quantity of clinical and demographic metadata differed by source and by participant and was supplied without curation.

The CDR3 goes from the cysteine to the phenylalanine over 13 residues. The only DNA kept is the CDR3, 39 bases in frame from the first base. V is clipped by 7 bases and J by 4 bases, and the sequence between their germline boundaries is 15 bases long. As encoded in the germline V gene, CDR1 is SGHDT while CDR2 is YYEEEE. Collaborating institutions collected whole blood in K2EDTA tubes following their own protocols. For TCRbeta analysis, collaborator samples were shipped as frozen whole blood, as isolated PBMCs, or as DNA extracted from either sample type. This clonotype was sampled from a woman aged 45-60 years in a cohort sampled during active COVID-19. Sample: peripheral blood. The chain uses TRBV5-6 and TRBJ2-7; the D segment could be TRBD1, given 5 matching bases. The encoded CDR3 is CASGLPQDYEQYF. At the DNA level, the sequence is TGTGCCAGCGGTCTGCCACAGGATTACGAGCAGTACTTC. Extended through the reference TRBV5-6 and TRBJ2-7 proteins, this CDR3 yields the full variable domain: DAGVTQSPTHLIKTRGQQVTLRCSPKSGHDTVSWYQQALGQGPQFIFQYYEEEERQRGNFPDRFSGHQFPNYSSELNVNALLLGDSALYLCASGLPQDYEQYFGPGTRLTVT.